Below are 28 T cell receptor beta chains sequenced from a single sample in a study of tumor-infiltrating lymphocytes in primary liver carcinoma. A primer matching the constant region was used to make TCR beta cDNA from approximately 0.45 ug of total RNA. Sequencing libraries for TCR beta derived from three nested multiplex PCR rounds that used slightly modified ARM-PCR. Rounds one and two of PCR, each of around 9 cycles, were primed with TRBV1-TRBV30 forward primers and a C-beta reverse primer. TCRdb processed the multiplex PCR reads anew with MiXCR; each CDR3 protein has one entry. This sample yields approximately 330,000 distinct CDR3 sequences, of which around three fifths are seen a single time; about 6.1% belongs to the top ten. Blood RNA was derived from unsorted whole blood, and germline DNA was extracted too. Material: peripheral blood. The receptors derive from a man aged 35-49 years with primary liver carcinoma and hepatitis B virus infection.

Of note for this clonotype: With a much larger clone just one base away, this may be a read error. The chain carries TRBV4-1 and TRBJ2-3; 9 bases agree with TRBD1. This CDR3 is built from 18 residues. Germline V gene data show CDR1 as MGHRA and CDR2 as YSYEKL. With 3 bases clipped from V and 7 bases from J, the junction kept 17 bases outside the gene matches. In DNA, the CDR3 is TGCGCCAGCAGCCACCCAGGCGGGGACAGGGCTTGGACATATACGCAGTATTTT. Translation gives CASSHPGGDRAWTYTQYF.

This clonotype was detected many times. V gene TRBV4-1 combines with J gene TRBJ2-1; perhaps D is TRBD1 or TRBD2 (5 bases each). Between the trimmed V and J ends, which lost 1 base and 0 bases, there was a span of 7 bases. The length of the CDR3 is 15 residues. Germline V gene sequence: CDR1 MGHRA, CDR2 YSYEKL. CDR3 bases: TGCGCCAGCAGCCAAGGGGGGAGCTCCTACAATGAGCAGTTCTTC. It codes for CASSQGGSSYNEQFF.

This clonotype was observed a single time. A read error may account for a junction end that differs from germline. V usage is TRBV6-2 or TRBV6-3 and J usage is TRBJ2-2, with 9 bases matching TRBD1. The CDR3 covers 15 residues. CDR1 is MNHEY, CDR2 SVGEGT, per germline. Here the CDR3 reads CVSRRQGGRTGELFF. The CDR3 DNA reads TGTGTCAGCAGGAGACAGGGGGGACGGACCGGGGAGCTGTTTTTT.

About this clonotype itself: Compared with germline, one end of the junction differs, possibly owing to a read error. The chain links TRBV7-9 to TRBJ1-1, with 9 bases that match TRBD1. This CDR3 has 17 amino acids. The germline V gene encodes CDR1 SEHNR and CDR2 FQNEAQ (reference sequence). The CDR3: CASSFPGTGRMNTEAFF. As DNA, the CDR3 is TGTGCAAGCAGCTTCCCGGGGACAGGGAGGATGAACACTGAAGCTTTCTTT.

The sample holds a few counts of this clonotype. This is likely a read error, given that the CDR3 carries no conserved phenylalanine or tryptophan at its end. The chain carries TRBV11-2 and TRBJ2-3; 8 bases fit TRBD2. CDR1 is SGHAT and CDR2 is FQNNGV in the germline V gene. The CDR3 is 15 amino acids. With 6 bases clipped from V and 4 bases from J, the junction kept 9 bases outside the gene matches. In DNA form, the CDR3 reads TGTGCCAGCAGTCCCGGGACTAGTTCTGCAGATACGCAGTATTCT. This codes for CASSPGTSSADTQYS.

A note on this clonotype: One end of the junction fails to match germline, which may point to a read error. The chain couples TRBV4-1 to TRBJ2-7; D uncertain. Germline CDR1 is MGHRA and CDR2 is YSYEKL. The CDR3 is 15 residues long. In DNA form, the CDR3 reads TGCGCCAGCAGCGTCACAAACCGAGAGTCCTACGAACAGTACTTC. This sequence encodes CASSVTNRESYEQYF.

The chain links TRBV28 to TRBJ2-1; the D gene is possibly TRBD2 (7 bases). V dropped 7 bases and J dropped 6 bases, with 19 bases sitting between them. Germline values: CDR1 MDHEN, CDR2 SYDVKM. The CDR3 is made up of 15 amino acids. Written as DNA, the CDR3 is TGTGCCAGCACCCCGAGAGGGGGGGCTGGCAATGAGCAGTTCTTC. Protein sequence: CASTPRGGAGNEQFF.

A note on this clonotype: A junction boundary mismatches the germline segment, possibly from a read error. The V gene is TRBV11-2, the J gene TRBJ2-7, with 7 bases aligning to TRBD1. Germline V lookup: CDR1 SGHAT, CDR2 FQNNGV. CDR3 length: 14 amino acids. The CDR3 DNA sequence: TGTGACAGCAGCTTAGACGGGACAGCACTCGAGCAGTACTTC. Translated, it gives CDSSLDGTALEQYF. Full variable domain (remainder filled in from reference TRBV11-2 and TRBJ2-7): EAGVAQSPRYKIIEKRQSVAFWCNPISGHATLYWYQQILGQGPKLLIQFQNNGVVDDSQLPKDRFSAERLKGVDSTLKIQPAKLEDSAVYLCDSSLDGTALEQYFGPGTRLTVT.

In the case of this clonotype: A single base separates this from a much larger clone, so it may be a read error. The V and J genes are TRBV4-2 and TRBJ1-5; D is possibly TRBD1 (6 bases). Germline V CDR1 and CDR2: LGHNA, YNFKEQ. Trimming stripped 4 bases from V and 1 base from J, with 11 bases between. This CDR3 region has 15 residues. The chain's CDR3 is CASSRGGESNQPQHF. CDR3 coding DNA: TGTGCCAGCAGCCGAGGGGGGGAAAGCAATCAGCCCCAGCATTTT.

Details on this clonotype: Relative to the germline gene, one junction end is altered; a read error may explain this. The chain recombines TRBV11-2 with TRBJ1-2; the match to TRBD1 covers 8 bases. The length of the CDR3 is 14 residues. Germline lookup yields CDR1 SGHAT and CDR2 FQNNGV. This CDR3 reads CTSSPGQGDYGYTF. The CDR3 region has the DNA TGTACCAGCAGCCCTGGACAGGGAGATTATGGTTACACCTTC.

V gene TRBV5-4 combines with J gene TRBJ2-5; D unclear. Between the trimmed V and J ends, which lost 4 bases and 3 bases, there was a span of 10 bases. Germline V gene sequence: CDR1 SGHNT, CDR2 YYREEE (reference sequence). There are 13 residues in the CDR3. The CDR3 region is CASSASREETQYF. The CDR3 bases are TGTGCCAGCAGCGCGAGTCGAGAAGAGACCCAGTACTTC.

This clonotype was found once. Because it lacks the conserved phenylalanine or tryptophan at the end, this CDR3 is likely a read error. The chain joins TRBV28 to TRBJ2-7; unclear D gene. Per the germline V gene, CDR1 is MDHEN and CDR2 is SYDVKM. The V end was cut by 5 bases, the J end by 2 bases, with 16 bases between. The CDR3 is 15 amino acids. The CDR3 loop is CASSPPPGQPYEQYL. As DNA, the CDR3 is TGTGCCAGCAGTCCCCCCCCCGGGCAACCCTACGAGCAGTACTTA.

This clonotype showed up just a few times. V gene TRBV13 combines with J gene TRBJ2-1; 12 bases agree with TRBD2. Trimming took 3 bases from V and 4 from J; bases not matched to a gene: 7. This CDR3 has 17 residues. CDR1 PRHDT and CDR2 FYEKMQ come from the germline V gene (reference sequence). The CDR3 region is CASSFSLAGGSYNEQFF. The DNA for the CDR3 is TGTGCCAGCAGCTTTTCTCTAGCGGGAGGGTCTTACAATGAGCAGTTCTTC.

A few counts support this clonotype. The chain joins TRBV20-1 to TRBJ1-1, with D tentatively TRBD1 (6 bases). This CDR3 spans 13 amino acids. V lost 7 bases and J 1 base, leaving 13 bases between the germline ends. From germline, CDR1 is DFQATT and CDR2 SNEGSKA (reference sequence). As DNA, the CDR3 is TGCAGTGTTCCGGGGGCGTCGAACACTGAAGCTTTCTTT. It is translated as CSVPGASNTEAFF.

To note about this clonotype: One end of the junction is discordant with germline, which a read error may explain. CDR3 nucleotides: TGTGGCAGCAGCCCCACCTGGAGGGGGCAGTACGAGCAGTACTTC. Its protein product is CGSSPTWRGQYEQYF. The chain couples TRBV11-1 to TRBJ2-7; TRBD1 is a possible D gene (7 bases). Germline CDR1 reads SGHAT; CDR2 reads FQDESV (reference sequence). The CDR3 is 15 residues long.

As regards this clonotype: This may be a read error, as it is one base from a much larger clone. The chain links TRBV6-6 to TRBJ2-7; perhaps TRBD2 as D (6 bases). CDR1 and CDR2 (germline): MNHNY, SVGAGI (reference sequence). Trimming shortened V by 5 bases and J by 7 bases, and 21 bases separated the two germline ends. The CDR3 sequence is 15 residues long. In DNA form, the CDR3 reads TGTGCCAGCAGTCCGTGCTCGGCGACAGCGGGTGAGCAGTACTTC. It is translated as CASSPCSATAGEQYF.

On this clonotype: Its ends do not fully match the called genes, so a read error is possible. CDR3 coding DNA: TGTGCCAGCAGATTAGAATGGACTGCCAATGAGAAGCTTTTC. Translating it yields CASRLEWTANEKLF. This rearrangement joins TRBV11-2 to TRBJ2-1, with D possibly matching TRBD2 (5 bases). Germline CDR1 and CDR2: SGHAT and FQNNGV. The CDR3 is 14 residues long.

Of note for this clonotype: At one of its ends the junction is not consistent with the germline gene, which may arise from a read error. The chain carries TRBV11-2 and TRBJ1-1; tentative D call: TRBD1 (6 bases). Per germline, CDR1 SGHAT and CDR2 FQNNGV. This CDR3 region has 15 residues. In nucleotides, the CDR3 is TGTGCCAGCAGCCCTTGGGAGGGGGTGAACACTGAATCTTTCTTT. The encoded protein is CASSPWEGVNTESFF. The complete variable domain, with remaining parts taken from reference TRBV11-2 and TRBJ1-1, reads EAGVAQSPRYKIIEKRQSVAFWCNPISGHATLYWYQQILGQGPKLLIQFQNNGVVDDSQLPKDRFSAERLKGVDSTLKIQPAKLEDSAVYLCASSPWEGVNTESFFGQGTRLTVV.

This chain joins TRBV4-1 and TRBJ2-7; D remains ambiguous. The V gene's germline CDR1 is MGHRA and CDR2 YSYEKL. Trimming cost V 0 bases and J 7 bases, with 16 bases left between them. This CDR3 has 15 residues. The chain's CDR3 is CASSQESSRASEQYF. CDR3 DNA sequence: TGCGCCAGCAGCCAAGAATCTTCCCGTGCGAGTGAGCAGTACTTC.

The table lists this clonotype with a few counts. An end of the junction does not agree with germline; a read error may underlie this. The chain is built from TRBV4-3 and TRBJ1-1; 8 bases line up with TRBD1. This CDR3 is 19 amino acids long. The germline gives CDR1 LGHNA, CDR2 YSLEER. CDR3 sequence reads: CASSHLSFNRGRMNIEAFF. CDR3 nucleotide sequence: TGCGCCAGCAGCCACCTTTCATTCAACAGGGGGAGGATGAACATTGAAGCTTTCTTT.

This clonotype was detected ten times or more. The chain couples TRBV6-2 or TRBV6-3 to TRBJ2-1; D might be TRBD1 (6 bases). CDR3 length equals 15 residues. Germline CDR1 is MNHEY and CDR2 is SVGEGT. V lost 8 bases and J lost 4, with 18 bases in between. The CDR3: CASRDTDSLYNEQFF. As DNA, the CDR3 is TGTGCCAGCCGGGATACGGACAGCCTTTACAATGAGCAGTTCTTC.

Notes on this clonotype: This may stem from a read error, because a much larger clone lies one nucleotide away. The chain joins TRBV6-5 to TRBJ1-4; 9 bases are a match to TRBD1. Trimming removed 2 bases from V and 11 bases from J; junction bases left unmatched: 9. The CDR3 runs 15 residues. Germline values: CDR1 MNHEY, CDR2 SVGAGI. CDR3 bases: TGTGCCAGCAGTTACGCCGGACAGGGGCAGAGTAAACTGTTTTTT. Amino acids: CASSYAGQGQSKLFF.

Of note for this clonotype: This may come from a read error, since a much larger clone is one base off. CDR3 DNA: TGTGCCAGCAGTTTAAACAGGGGGCGCGTCACTGAAGCTTTCTTT. It encodes CASSLNRGRVTEAFF. The chain recombines TRBV12-3 or TRBV12-4 with TRBJ1-1; 9 bases agree with TRBD1. Losses at the gene ends were 2 bases for V and 4 bases for J; bases not matched to a gene: 5. This CDR3 is built from 15 residues.

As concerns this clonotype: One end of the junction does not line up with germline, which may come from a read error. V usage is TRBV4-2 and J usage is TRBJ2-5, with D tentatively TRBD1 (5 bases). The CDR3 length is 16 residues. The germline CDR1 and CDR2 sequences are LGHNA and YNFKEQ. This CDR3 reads CTSSQNRGAMGETQYF. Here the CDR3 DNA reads TGTACCAGCAGCCAGAATAGGGGCGCGATGGGAGAGACCCAGTACTTC.

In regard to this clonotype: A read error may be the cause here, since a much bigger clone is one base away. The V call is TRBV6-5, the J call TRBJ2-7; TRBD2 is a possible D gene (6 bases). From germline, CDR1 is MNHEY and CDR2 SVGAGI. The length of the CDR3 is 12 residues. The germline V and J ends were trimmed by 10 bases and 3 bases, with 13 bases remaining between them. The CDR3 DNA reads TGTGCCACCCGGGGGACGAACTACGAGCAGTACTTC. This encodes CATRGTNYEQYF.

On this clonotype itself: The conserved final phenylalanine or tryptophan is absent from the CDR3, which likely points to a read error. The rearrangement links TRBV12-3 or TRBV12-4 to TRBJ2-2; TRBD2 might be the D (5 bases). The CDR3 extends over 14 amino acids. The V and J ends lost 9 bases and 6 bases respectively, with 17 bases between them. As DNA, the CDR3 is TGTGCCAGTAGCCGGGATAGGGTATCCGGGGAGCTGTTTCTT. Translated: CASSRDRVSGELFL.

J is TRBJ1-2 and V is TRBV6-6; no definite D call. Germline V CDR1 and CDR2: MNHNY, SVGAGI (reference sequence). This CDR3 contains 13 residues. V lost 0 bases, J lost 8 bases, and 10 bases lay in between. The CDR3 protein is CASSYSAAGGYTF. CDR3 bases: TGTGCCAGCAGTTACTCGGCAGCGGGGGGCTACACCTTC.

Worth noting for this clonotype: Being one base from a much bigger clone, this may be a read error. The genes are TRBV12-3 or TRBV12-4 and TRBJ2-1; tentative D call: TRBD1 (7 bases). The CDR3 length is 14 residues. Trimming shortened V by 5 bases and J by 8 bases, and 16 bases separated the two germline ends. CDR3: CASSIPTGEDEQFF. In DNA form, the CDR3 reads TGTGCCAGCAGTATCCCAACAGGGGAGGATGAGCAGTTCTTC.